This T cell receptor beta chain derives from a study of shared T cell receptors in the human thymus. TCRdb's table, derived via immunoSEQ multiplex PCR, lists solely in-frame clones and lacks some. Counted here are 550,000 to 800,000 clones, roughly 88% occurring once; the ten biggest clones make up 0.0095% to 0.013%. CDR1 is MDHEN and CDR2 is SYDVKM in the germline V gene. The CDR3 length is 14 residues. V trimming: 7 bases; J trimming: 4 bases; junction bases outside the gene matches: 8. The same data also went into a second study, on human thymus T cells.

The TCR originated in a girl under three years old with a congenital heart defect. Material for sequencing was thymocytes. V gene TRBV28 combines with J gene TRBJ1-2; TRBD1 matches 8 bases. For the CDR3, the DNA is TGTGCCAGCAATGACAGGGGCCAAATCTATGGCTACACCTTC. Its protein product is CASNDRGQIYGYTF.